The clone carrying this TCR beta chain has a count of ten or more. Its antigen is as yet unknown. Investigators prepared the TCR beta libraries by applying iRepertoire HTBI primers and Arm-PCR of CDR3 regions. In the authors' methods: Identified across the samples were some 62 TRBV segments and about 15 TRBJ segments. MiXCR, run by TCRdb on the multiplex PCR reads, gives a single entry per CDR3 protein. TCRdb, not the original authors, processed these V and J calls. The sample contains about 310,000 distinct CDR3 sequences, more than 15% of which appear only once. V was cut by 5 bases and J by 2 bases, with 13 bases left in between. Germline V lookup: CDR1 SGHVS, CDR2 FQNEAQ. The CDR3 runs 14 residues. This entry is derived from a study of regulatory T cells in long-lasting Graves disease. Overall study: Freshly diagnosed Graves' patients had used antithyroid drugs for under 3 months. Study-wide results and caveats: Persistent disease preferred TRBV28, TRBJ1-2 and TRBJ2-5; new disease, TRBV20-1 and TRBJ2-1.

Stated time point: newly diagnosed GD, antithyroid drugs for less than 3 months. RNA isolated from PBMCs was used to make the TCR library. The TCR originated in a female donor with Graves disease. J is TRBJ2-7 and V is TRBV7-8, with D unresolved. The input for sequencing was peripheral blood mononuclear cells (PBMCs), taken at new diagnosis, from a patient treated with antithyroid drugs. CDR3 in amino acids: CASSRSDSTYEQYF. For the CDR3, the DNA is TGTGCCAGCAGCCGATCCGACTCGACCTACGAGCAGTACTTC.